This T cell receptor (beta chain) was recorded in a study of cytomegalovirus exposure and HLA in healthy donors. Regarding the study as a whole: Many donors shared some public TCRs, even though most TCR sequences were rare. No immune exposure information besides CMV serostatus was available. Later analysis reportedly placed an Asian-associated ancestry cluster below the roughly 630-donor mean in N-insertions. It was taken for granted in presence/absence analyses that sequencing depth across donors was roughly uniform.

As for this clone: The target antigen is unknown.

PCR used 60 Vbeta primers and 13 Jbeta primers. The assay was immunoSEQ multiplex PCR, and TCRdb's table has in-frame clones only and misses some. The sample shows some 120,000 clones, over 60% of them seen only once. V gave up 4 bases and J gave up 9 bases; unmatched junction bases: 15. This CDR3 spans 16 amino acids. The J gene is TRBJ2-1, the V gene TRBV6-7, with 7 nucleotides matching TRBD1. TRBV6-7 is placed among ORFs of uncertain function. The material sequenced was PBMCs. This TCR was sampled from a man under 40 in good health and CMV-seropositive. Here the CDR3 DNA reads TGTGCCAGCAGTTCGGACGCCGGGACAGCTCTGGGTGAGCAGTTCTTC. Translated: CASSSDAGTALGEQFF.